This T cell receptor beta chain was sequenced during a study of T cells after yellow fever vaccination. From the 5' RACE reads, TCRdb called clonotypes with MiXCR, one entry per CDR3 protein. Of 300,000 to 450,000 distinct CDR3 sequences in the sample, 6% to 8% were seen once. The sample holds a few counts of this clonotype. Its cognate antigen is unknown. Regarding the study as a whole: Overlap between CD4 and CD8 compartments was detected for a small share of clonotypes.

Germline V lookup: CDR1 SGHRS, CDR2 YFSETQ. The CDR3 sequence is 15 residues long. Trimming shortened V by 0 bases and J by 3 bases, and 13 bases separated the two germline ends. The TCR was taken from a man aged 30 to 45 who received the YFV17D yellow fever vaccine. The chain recombines TRBV5-1 with TRBJ2-7; D gene uncertain. The sample in question was PBMCs, obtained 5 days after the yellow fever booster vaccination. The CDR3 DNA is TGCGCCAGCAGCTTGGATGGCGGCTACGACTACGAGCAGTACTTC. This translates into CASSLDGGYDYEQYF.